Below are 22 T cell receptor beta chains sequenced from a single sample in a study of cytomegalovirus exposure and HLA in healthy donors. The PCR employed 60 Vbeta primers together with 13 Jbeta primers. Libraries were prepared by immunoSEQ multiplex PCR; TCRdb keeps only in-frame clonotypes and omits some of them. The data hold about 200,000 clones, with more than 75% observed a single time. Specimen: PBMCs. These receptors came from a woman aged 45-60 years in good health and CMV-seropositive.

The chain links TRBV9 to TRBJ2-1, with no clear D. The CDR3 is 14 residues long. In germline, CDR1 is SGDLS, CDR2 YYNGEE. V was clipped by 2 bases and J by 0 bases, with 6 bases between them. The CDR3 reads CASSVGLSYNEQFF. The CDR3 DNA is TGTGCCAGCAGCGTGGGCCTCTCCTACAATGAGCAGTTCTTC.

The chain combines TRBV7-8 with TRBJ2-3; D may be TRBD1 (5 bases). The CDR3 contains 13 residues. Germline V gene data show CDR1 as SGHVS and CDR2 as FQNEAQ. V was trimmed by 8 bases and J by 5 bases, leaving 14 bases between them. CDR3 amino acids: CASVIQGQDTQYF. DNA for the CDR3: TGTGCCAGCGTCATTCAGGGTCAAGATACGCAGTATTTT.

The genes are TRBV14 and TRBJ2-1; tentatively, D is TRBD1 (6 bases). This CDR3 comprises 17 residues. Looked up from germline, CDR1 is SGHDN and CDR2 is FVKESK. The V end was cut by 3 bases, the J end by 4 bases, with 19 bases between. The CDR3 spells CASSQGFLSRGYNEQFF. CDR3 nucleotides: TGTGCCAGCAGCCAGGGCTTCCTTTCCAGGGGATACAATGAGCAGTTCTTC.

The rearrangement joins TRBV18 to TRBJ2-1; D possibly corresponds to TRBD1 (6 bases). This CDR3 is built from 16 residues. Germline assignment: CDR1 KGHSH and CDR2 LQKENI. Trimming removed 1 base from V and 5 bases from J, with 15 bases in between. The CDR3 DNA is TGTGCCAGCTCACCACGTAGGGACACAACTCACAATGAGCAGTTCTTC. This codes for CASSPRRDTTHNEQFF.

The chain employs TRBV5-1 and TRBJ2-5; the D gene is possibly TRBD2 (7 bases). CDR1 SGHRS and CDR2 YFSETQ come from the germline V gene. This CDR3 has 14 amino acids. Trimming removed 6 bases from V and 5 bases from J, with 17 bases in between. The CDR3 coding sequence is TGCGCCAGCACCAGGGTAGGGGGGGCGGAGACCCAGTACTTC. Translating gives CASTRVGGAETQYF.

V usage is TRBV28 and J usage is TRBJ2-1, with D tentatively TRBD1 (6 bases). Germline values: CDR1 MDHEN, CDR2 SYDVKM. CDR3 length equals 15 residues. Trimming left V 3 bases short and J 7 bases short, with 16 bases between. The CDR3 DNA sequence: TGTGCCAGCAGTTTTCTACAGGGTGGAGGAAATGAGCAGTTCTTC. Encoded protein: CASSFLQGGGNEQFF.

This clone was seen only a few times. V is TRBV5-4 and J is TRBJ2-2; a weak D match, TRBD2 (6 bases). V lost 4 bases and J lost 6, with 10 bases in between. The CDR3 spans 13 residues. The germline gives CDR1 SGHNT, CDR2 YYREEE (reference sequence). CDR3 nucleotides: TGTGCCAGCAGCCGACTAGGGGCCGGGGAGCTGTTTTTT. Translating it yields CASSRLGAGELFF.

The chain has TRBV19 and TRBJ2-1; 10 bases match TRBD2. CDR1 LNHDA and CDR2 SQIVND come from the germline V gene (reference sequence). The ends lost 10 bases at V and 6 bases at J; junction bases unmatched: 12. CDR3 length: 15 amino acids. CDR3 in DNA: TGTGCCACCACAAGAGCGGGGGGGAAGTCCAATGAGCAGTTCTTC. Translating gives CATTRAGGKSNEQFF.

The V and J genes are TRBV29-1 and TRBJ1-2; D gene unclear. Germline lookup yields CDR1 SQVTM and CDR2 ANQGSEA. This CDR3 contains 14 residues. Trimming took off 4 bases at V and 6 bases at J, with 18 bases between the two ends. The CDR3 sequence: CSVVWPTFSDGYTF. The CDR3 DNA sequence: TGCAGCGTTGTTTGGCCGACTTTCTCCGATGGCTACACCTTC.

The V call is TRBV5-1, the J call TRBJ2-1; D call uncertain. The CDR3 length is 14 residues. Germline CDR1 SGHRS, CDR2 YFSETQ. Trimming took 0 bases from V and 2 from J, leaving 6 bases between them. CDR3 amino acids: CASSLGAAYNEQFF. The DNA of the CDR3 is TGCGCCAGCAGCTTGGGGGCAGCCTACAATGAGCAGTTCTTC.

This clone was detected only a few times. The chain combines TRBV7-9 with TRBJ2-1; 8 bases align to TRBD1. The germline V gene has CDR1 SEHNR and CDR2 FQNEAQ (reference sequence). The CDR3 covers 16 residues. V trimming: 4 bases; J trimming: 6 bases; junction bases outside the gene matches: 11. CDR3: CASSSTTGEKANEQFF. Here the CDR3 DNA reads TGTGCCAGCAGCTCCACGACAGGGGAGAAGGCCAATGAGCAGTTCTTC.

The CDR3 here is CASSGQGDTGELFF. The CDR3 bases are TGTGCCAGCAGTGGACAGGGGGACACCGGGGAGCTGTTTTTT. The J gene is TRBJ2-2, the V gene TRBV25-1, with 9 bases identical to TRBD1. Germline values: CDR1 MGHDK, CDR2 SYGVNS. This CDR3 contains 14 residues. J lost 3 bases, V lost 4 bases, and 0 bases had no gene match.

The V and J genes are TRBV10-2 and TRBJ1-1, with D uncertain. This CDR3 contains 14 residues. V dropped 7 bases and J dropped 0 bases, with 12 bases sitting between them. Per germline, CDR1 WSHSY and CDR2 SAAADI. CDR3 bases: TGCGCCAGCAAGGTTGGGCCAGTGAACACTGAAGCTTTCTTT. It codes for CASKVGPVNTEAFF.

The genes are TRBV9 and TRBJ1-3; 9 bases line up with TRBD1. From germline, CDR1 is SGDLS and CDR2 YYNGEE. This CDR3 contains 17 residues. After removal of 4 bases from V and 1 base from J, the junction contained 9 bases not matched to a gene. The CDR3 protein is CASSIGQGTGSGNTIYF. Written as DNA, the CDR3 is TGTGCCAGCAGCATTGGACAGGGGACGGGGTCTGGAAACACCATATATTTT.

This clone was found once. This chain connects TRBV10-1 to TRBJ1-4; 9 bases align to TRBD1. V dropped 5 bases and J dropped 4; count of bases not matched to a gene: 2. CDR3 size: 14 residues. The germline V gene encodes CDR1 WNHNN and CDR2 SYGVQD (reference sequence). The CDR3 DNA is TGCGCCAGCAGTCCGGGACAGGGTAATGAAAAACTGTTTTTT. Translation gives CASSPGQGNEKLFF.

The genes are TRBV7-2 and TRBJ1-4, with TRBD1 matching 8 bases. The CDR3 runs 15 residues. V gave up 3 bases and J gave up 7 bases; unmatched junction bases: 7. Germline-derived CDR1 and CDR2 are SGHTA and FQGNSA. CDR3 nucleotide sequence: TGTGCCAGCAGCTTCCGCCGGGACAGGTCTGAAAAACTGTTTTTT. It codes for CASSFRRDRSEKLFF.

As for this clone: Sequence at one end of the junction differs from germline and may be a read error. V usage is TRBV25-1 and J usage is TRBJ2-6; D might be TRBD1 (5 bases). The CDR3 has 16 residues. Germline V gives CDR1 MGHDK, CDR2 SYGVNS. The CDR3 sequence is CASSAQTFSGANGLTF. For the CDR3, the DNA is TGTGCCAGCAGTGCCCAGACCTTCTCTGGGGCCAACGGCCTGACTTTC.

This clone was detected once. The chain joins TRBV6-5 to TRBJ2-7, with 8 bases fitting TRBD1. Germline CDR1 MNHEY, CDR2 SVGAGI. The V gene end was trimmed by 5 bases and the J gene end by 7 bases; junction bases not matched to a gene: 7. This CDR3 region has 13 residues. CDR3 nucleotide sequence: TGTGCCAGCAGTCCTCTCAGGGGGCCAGAGCAGTACTTC. This gives the protein CASSPLRGPEQYF.

This clone was detected only once. The chain couples TRBV5-5 to TRBJ2-5; TRBD2 matches 9 bases. Trimming took 4 bases from V and 3 from J; bases not matched to a gene: 7. Looked up from germline, CDR1 is SGHKS and CDR2 is YYEKEE (reference sequence). CDR3 size: 15 residues. DNA for the CDR3: TGTGCCAGCAGCATTAGCGGGAGAAGAGAAGAGACCCAGTACTTC. It translates to CASSISGRREETQYF.

The chain uses TRBV5-6 and TRBJ1-2; 7 bases are a match to TRBD1. The length of the CDR3 is 13 residues. In germline, CDR1 is SGHDT, CDR2 YYEEEE. J gave up 6 bases and V 0 bases, and 2 bases lay outside the gene matches. CDR3 loop: CASSLDRGNGYTF. CDR3 DNA sequence: TGTGCCAGCAGCTTGGACAGGGGTAATGGCTACACCTTC.

Concerning this clone: One junction end does not reproduce the germline sequence, and a read error may be involved. This chain connects TRBV5-6 to TRBJ2-6; weak D call: TRBD1 (5 bases). This CDR3 is built from 13 residues. Germline V lookup: CDR1 SGHDT, CDR2 YYEEEE. In DNA, the CDR3 is TGTGCCAGCAGCCCCCCTGGGGCCAACGGCCTGACTTTC. Amino acids: CASSPPGANGLTF.

The chain combines TRBV5-1 with TRBJ2-5; the match to TRBD2 covers 12 bases. This CDR3 is built from 16 residues. The germline CDR1 and CDR2 sequences are SGHRS and YFSETQ. With 2 bases clipped from V and 3 bases from J, the junction kept 5 bases outside the gene matches. The CDR3 reads CASSLGASGGEETQYF. In DNA form, the CDR3 reads TGCGCCAGCAGCTTAGGAGCTAGCGGGGGGGAAGAGACCCAGTACTTC.